This is a list of T cell receptor beta chains from one sample in a study of blood T cell repertoires in COVID-19. Sequencing used immunoSEQ multiplex PCR; TCRdb keeps in-frame clones, though not all of them. The repertoire consists of roughly 250,000 clones, with about 85% occurring once and the leading ten covering 0.87%. The source material was peripheral blood. The source is a human donor with COVID-19, enrolled during active disease. The donor label of this sample is uncertain. Each CDR3 is given with its conserved first and last residue. The D gene is left open where the match is weak.

v_gene,j_gene,d_gene,CDR3aa,CDR3nt
TRBV6-2/TRBV6-3,TRBJ2-3,TRBD2,CASSYGLAGVSDTQYF,TGTGCCAGCAGTTACGGACTAGCGGGAGTCTCAGATACGCAGTATTTT
TRBV24-1,TRBJ2-1,TRBD1,CATSGSRDRHNEQFF,TGTGCCACCAGTGGAAGCCGGGACAGACACAATGAGCAGTTCTTC
TRBV3-1/TRBV3-2,TRBJ1-5,-,CASSQGRRNQPQHF,TGTGCCAGCAGCCAAGGGAGGCGCAATCAGCCCCAGCATTTT
TRBV7-2,TRBJ2-1,TRBD2,CASSFRLAGLVNEQFF,TGTGCCAGCAGCTTCCGACTAGCGGGATTAGTAAATGAGCAGTTCTTC
TRBV12-5,TRBJ1-1,-,CASGLGTGLDTEAFF,TGTGCTAGTGGTTTGGGGACGGGATTGGACACTGAAGCTTTCTTT
TRBV12-3/TRBV12-4,TRBJ1-1,-,CASSLTTGTEAFF,TGTGCCAGCAGCTTGACGACGGGGACTGAAGCTTTCTTT
TRBV5-1,TRBJ1-2,TRBD1,CASSLSGQGFGYTF,TGCGCCAGCAGCTTGTCGGGACAGGGCTTTGGCTACACCTTC
TRBV6-5,TRBJ2-7,-,CASRTHTGNEQYF,TGTGCCAGCAGGACCCATACAGGTAACGAGCAGTACTTC
TRBV28,TRBJ1-4,-,CASSSASATNEKLFF,TGTGCCAGCAGTTCAGCGAGTGCAACTAATGAAAAACTGTTTTTT
TRBV6-5,TRBJ2-3,-,CASGQYSTDTQYF,TGTGCCAGCGGACAGTATAGCACAGATACGCAGTATTTT
TRBV29-1,TRBJ1-2,TRBD1,CSAPISTGELYGYTF,TGCAGCGCTCCAATCTCGACAGGGGAGCTTTATGGCTACACCTTC
TRBV9,TRBJ2-3,TRBD1,CASSGGQGTDTQYF,TGTGCCAGCAGCGGGGGACAGGGCACAGATACGCAGTATTTT
TRBV5-1,TRBJ2-2,TRBD1,CASSLLPGQGGTGELFF,TGCGCCAGCAGCTTGTTGCCCGGACAGGGTGGGACCGGGGAGCTGTTTTTT
TRBV4-1,TRBJ1-5,TRBD1,CASSQDDSRGGQGIFQPQHF,TGCGCCAGCAGCCAAGATGATTCTCGGGGGGGACAGGGAATATTTCAGCCCCAGCATTTT
TRBV6-5,TRBJ1-2,-,CASSDTPGQSYGYTF,TGTGCCAGCAGCGACACCCCCGGACAGAGCTATGGCTACACCTTC
TRBV18,TRBJ2-1,-,CASSPPGGYSSYNEQFF,TGTGCCAGCTCACCACCAGGCGGTTATAGCTCCTACAATGAGCAGTTCTTC
TRBV3-1/TRBV3-2,TRBJ1-3,-,CASSQFGQSGNTIYF,TGTGCCAGCAGCCAATTCGGACAGTCTGGAAACACCATATATTTT